This TCR beta chain was captured in a study of spatial heterogeneity in lung cancer. Every TCR cDNA molecule bore its own unique molecular identifier. TCRdb called the 5' RACE reads again in MiXCR, with one record for every CDR3 protein. The sample comprises under 50,000 distinct CDR3 sequences, more than 4.5% of which are singletons, and roughly 25% rests with the top ten. Details on this clonotype: Its antigen remains unidentified.

Time point of the sample: sample taken at primary tumor resection. The cohort: roughly 72 early-stage, untreated non-small cell lung cancer patients. Unsorted whole RNA samples from tumor, nontumor lung or frozen PBMC were sequenced. Findings and caveats of the study: Ubiquitous expanded tumor TCRs were seen in blood more at resection than at follow-up.

The TCR was taken from a female donor with early-stage non-small cell lung cancer. The sample consisted of PBMCs, taken at surgery.

In nucleotides, the CDR3 is TGTGCCAGCAGTTTTCCTAGTAGGCAAGAGACCCAGTACTTC. This gives the protein CASSFPSRQETQYF. The chain recombines TRBV12-3 or TRBV12-4 with TRBJ2-5; D is unclear. V was trimmed by 3 bases and J by 2 bases, leaving 10 bases between them. This CDR3 is 14 amino acids long.